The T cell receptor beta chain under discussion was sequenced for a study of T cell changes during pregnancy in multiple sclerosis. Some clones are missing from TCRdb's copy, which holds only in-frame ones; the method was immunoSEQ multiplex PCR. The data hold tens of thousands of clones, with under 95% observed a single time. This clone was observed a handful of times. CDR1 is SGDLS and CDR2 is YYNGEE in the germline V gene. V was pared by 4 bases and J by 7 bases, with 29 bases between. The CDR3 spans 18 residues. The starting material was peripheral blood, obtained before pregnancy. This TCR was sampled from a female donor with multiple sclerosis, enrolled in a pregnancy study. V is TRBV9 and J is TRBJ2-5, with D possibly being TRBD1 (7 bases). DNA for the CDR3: TGTGCCAGCAGCCGCACAGGGGCCGATGCGGGGCCTTTTGGGACCCAGTACTTC. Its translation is CASSRTGADAGPFGTQYF.